This TCR beta chain was identified in a study of monozygotic twins with cystic fibrosis (dated by TCRdb to the early 2020s). In the study overall: Barcoded libraries were prepared with around 15 PCR cycles from three micrograms of fragmented DNA. To assess genetic influence on V and J gene usage, the study compared TCR beta repertoires within and across 16 monozygotic twin pairs with cystic fibrosis. The cohort comprised ten female and six male twin pairs aged about 2.0 to 36.4 years, median around 8.6 years, mostly children and adolescents. On the day blood was drawn, the twins' weight-for-height and FEVPerc (FEV1 disease centile) were ranked against those of the roughly 970 cohort participants. Data for three of the twin pairs had previously been reported in another context. The investigation overall reported the following: The greatest similarity to the co-twin was observed for V gene usage in 13 of 16 pairs and for J usage in 8 of 16 pairs, which suggested genetic constraints. Monozygotic CF twin pairs shared significantly more nucleotide-identical clonotypes within each pair than unrelated CF individuals shared with one another (P = 0.000026, Mann-Whitney). Simpson clonality was found to be generally low (median roughly 0.01), suggesting a naive-dominated repertoire, although higher clonality was observed in the most severely affected patients. The cohort was small, and no association was found between shared CDR3 numbers and age, concordance or disease severity.

The twin pairs came from the European Cystic Fibrosis Twin and Sibling Study Cohort, a cohort that recruited patients from 150 to 200 CF clinics across 14 European countries. Both zygosity and CFTR genotype were checked in-house, and zygosity was tested with multiplex PCR across nine short tandem repeat loci. Peripheral blood was sampled from each twin, and clinical parameters were recorded on the day of blood sampling. Phenol/chloroform extraction was used to isolate genomic DNA from peripheral blood cells, and the DNA was then kept in TE buffer at 4 degrees C. TCR beta CDR3 regions were amplified by multiplex PCR using the immunoSEQ immune profiling system, following the manufacturer's instructions. An Illumina NextSeq system was used to carry out the sequencing. The study's processing was this. Sequence data were processed on the immunoSEQ Analyzer platform, and clonality was calculated as the square root of Simpson's index of productive rearrangements. Similarity in V and J usage was measured by Jensen-Shannon distance, and OLGA was used to compute CDR3 generation probabilities. Shared CDR3 sequences were searched against the immuneACCESS database (August 2020) and VDJdb (December 2020). TCRdb holds this immuneACCESS table with in-frame rearrangements only. Some clones are missing; in checked studies, unresolved V genes explain under half, and the rest has no known cause. That table furnishes V, J and clone size, whereas the DNA furnished D and trimming. In all, the sample holds 25,000 or so clones, and over 75% of those were seen once. 0.54% of the sample lies in the top ten.

This clone was observed a single time. Its antigen has not been determined. Per-nucleotide qualities are absent, and no much larger clonotype sits a single base away. A distance of 0 bases separates the germline ends of V and J, which lose 1 base and 2 bases respectively. The germline V gene sets CDR1 to LGHNA and CDR2 to YNFKEQ. The CDR3 starts with the cysteine, ends with the phenylalanine, and has 13 residues. Of all the DNA, just the CDR3 is kept, 39 bases in frame from base 1. The sample comprised blood. The sequence came from a girl aged 2 to 10 with cystic fibrosis. Rearrangement joined TRBV4-2 to TRBJ2-6, with the identity of the D gene unclear. The CDR3 region reads CASSQAGANVLTF. The DNA is as follows: TGTGCCAGCAGCCAAGCTGGGGCCAACGTCCTGACTTTC.